The 24 T cell receptor beta chains reported below all come from one sample, sequenced in a study of blood T cell repertoires in COVID-19. Some clones are missing from TCRdb's copy, which holds only in-frame ones; the method was immunoSEQ multiplex PCR. The sample consists of around 75,000 clones, approximately 87% of them appearing once. Sequenced input: peripheral blood. Every receptor here comes from a human donor in a cohort sampled during active COVID-19.

This clone occurred once. The V and J genes are TRBV3-1 (or the pseudogene TRBV3-2) and TRBJ2-5; TRBD2 might be the D (7 bases). Germline V CDR1 and CDR2: LGHDT, YNNKEL (reference sequence). V lost 3 bases to trimming and J lost 5 bases, with 10 bases between them. The CDR3 has 13 residues. The CDR3 loop reads CASSQGGAETQYF. The CDR3 DNA reads TGTGCCAGCAGCCAGGGGGGGGCCGAGACCCAGTACTTC.

The rearrangement uses TRBV3-1 (or the pseudogene TRBV3-2) and TRBJ1-6, with D unresolved. This CDR3 contains 14 residues. Trimming shortened V by 0 bases and J by 10 bases, and 10 bases separated the two germline ends. CDR1 is LGHDT, CDR2 YNNKEL, per germline (reference sequence). This CDR3 reads CASSQEGLLSPLHF. The CDR3 DNA is TGTGCCAGCAGCCAAGAAGGATTACTATCACCCCTCCACTTT.

V gene TRBV19 combines with J gene TRBJ2-1, with 11 bases that match TRBD1. The CDR3 consists of 17 residues. V shed 3 bases and J 9 bases; nucleotides not matched to a gene: 13. The V gene's germline CDR1 is LNHDA and CDR2 SQIVND (reference sequence). The CDR3 coding sequence is TGTGCCAGTAGTATGATGTTCCCTGGACAGGGGGCAGTTGAGCAGTTCTTC. It specifies CASSMMFPGQGAVEQFF.

This chain joins TRBV7-8 and TRBJ2-4, with D perhaps TRBD2 (7 bases). V was pared by 1 base and J by 8 bases, with 15 bases between. Per germline, CDR1 SGHVS and CDR2 FQNEAQ. The CDR3 has 15 residues. CDR3 DNA: TGTGCCAGCAGCTTAGAAGGGGGGGCCTGGGACATTCAGTACTTC. It translates to CASSLEGGAWDIQYF.

This chain joins TRBV27 and TRBJ2-7, with 7 nucleotides matching TRBD1. Per germline, CDR1 MNHEY and CDR2 SMNVEV (reference sequence). The V and J ends lost 5 bases and 6 bases, in that order; junction bases with no gene match: 10. The length of the CDR3 is 14 residues. This CDR3 reads CASSPAGTVIEQYF. CDR3 coding DNA: TGTGCCAGCAGTCCGGCTGGGACAGTTATCGAGCAGTACTTC.

This chain uses TRBV2 with TRBJ1-4, with D possibly being TRBD1 (6 bases). This CDR3 region has 14 residues. The V end was cut by 4 bases, the J end by 4 bases, with 10 bases between. Germline CDR1 reads SNHLY; CDR2 reads FYNNEI. The CDR3 protein is CASSVTGLNEKLFF. CDR3 DNA sequence: TGTGCCAGCAGTGTTACAGGGCTTAATGAAAAACTGTTTTTT.

The V and J genes are TRBV29-1 and TRBJ2-5; 7 nucleotides line up with TRBD2. The CDR3 loop spans 16 amino acids. CDR1 is SQVTM and CDR2 is ANQGSEA in the germline V gene. Losses at the gene ends were 4 bases for V and 7 bases for J; bases not matched to a gene: 18. The CDR3 region has the DNA TGCAGCGTTGGGACGTCGGGAGGACTCACGAGGGGGACCCAGTACTTC. It translates to CSVGTSGGLTRGTQYF.

This clone was picked up one time. This sequence joins TRBV5-8 and TRBJ1-4, with 9 nucleotides matching TRBD1. With 5 bases clipped from V and 0 bases from J, the junction kept 2 bases outside the gene matches. Germline lookup yields CDR1 SGHTS and CDR2 YDEGEE. The length of the CDR3 is 15 residues. The CDR3 sequence: CASRQGASTNEKLFF. The CDR3 nucleotides are TGTGCCAGCAGACAGGGGGCGTCAACTAATGAAAAACTGTTTTTT.

The chain joins TRBV29-1 to TRBJ1-2; 8 bases line up with TRBD1. The germline V gene encodes CDR1 SQVTM and CDR2 ANQGSEA. Losses at the gene ends were 4 bases for V and 7 bases for J; bases not matched to a gene: 8. The CDR3 totals 13 residues. The CDR3 here is CSVVGDRGRGYTF. CDR3 in DNA: TGCAGCGTTGTAGGAGACAGGGGACGTGGCTACACCTTC.

This chain uses TRBV19 with TRBJ2-5; D is possibly TRBD1 (6 bases). The CDR3 sequence is 15 residues long. V lost 6 bases and J 4 bases, leaving 18 bases between the germline ends. In germline, CDR1 is LNHDA, CDR2 SQIVND (reference sequence). CDR3 protein: CASSTGLTGRETQYF. In nucleotides, the CDR3 is TGTGCCAGTAGCACGGGGCTAACAGGGCGAGAGACCCAGTACTTC.

The chain carries TRBV4-3 and TRBJ1-1, with 8 bases matching TRBD1. The CDR3 has 14 amino acids. Germline-derived CDR1 and CDR2 are LGHNA and YSLEER. Trimming cost V 3 bases and J 8 bases; bases outside gene matches: 8. The CDR3 DNA is TGCGCCAGCAGCCACGATCTTCCAGGGGGCGAAGCTTTCTTT. Amino acids: CASSHDLPGGEAFF.

The chain's CDR3 is CASSPTTGLAGGGYNEQFF. Written as DNA, the CDR3 is TGCGCCAGCAGCCCAACCACGGGACTAGCGGGAGGAGGCTACAATGAGCAGTTCTTC. The V call is TRBV5-1, the J call TRBJ2-1; 15 bases align to TRBD2. The CDR3 contains 19 residues. Germline loops: CDR1 SGHRS, CDR2 YFSETQ. V lost 4 bases, J lost 3 bases, and 11 bases stayed unmatched.

This chain links TRBV5-1 with TRBJ2-3; D perhaps matches TRBD1 (5 bases). This CDR3 has 15 amino acids. CDR1 SGHRS and CDR2 YFSETQ come from the germline V gene. Trimming removed 3 bases from V and 0 bases from J, with 11 bases in between. The CDR3 region has the DNA TGCGCCAGCAGCTCCGACAGATATAGCACAGATACGCAGTATTTT. This translates into CASSSDRYSTDTQYF.

The J gene is TRBJ2-7, the V gene TRBV4-1; 9 bases are a match to TRBD2. The CDR3 spans 15 residues. Germline values: CDR1 MGHRA, CDR2 YSYEKL. The J segment lost 5 bases and the V segment lost 1 base, leaving 6 bases of the junction unmatched. The CDR3 sequence: CASSQGREGRHEQYF. CDR3 sequence (DNA): TGCGCCAGCAGCCAAGGGCGGGAGGGCCGCCACGAGCAGTACTTC.

This chain links TRBV2 with TRBJ1-4; 9 bases match TRBD1. The CDR3 loop spans 14 amino acids. The V and J ends lost 7 bases and 2 bases, in that order; junction bases with no gene match: 2. Germline V gene sequence: CDR1 SNHLY, CDR2 FYNNEI. The CDR3 here is CASTGQGTNEKLFF. Written as DNA, the CDR3 is TGTGCCAGCACCGGACAGGGGACTAATGAAAAACTGTTTTTT.

The chain links TRBV5-1 to TRBJ2-7, with 7 nucleotides matching TRBD1. The junction had 3 bases not matched to a gene; V was cut back by 2 bases and J by 4 bases. CDR1 is SGHRS and CDR2 is YFSETQ in the germline V gene. The CDR3 contains 13 residues. CDR3 sequence (DNA): TGCGCCAGCAGCTTCGGACAGGTTTACGAGCAGTACTTC. Amino acid sequence: CASSFGQVYEQYF.

The V call is TRBV6-5, the J call TRBJ1-2, with 9 bases matching TRBD1. V gave up 2 bases and J gave up 6 bases; unmatched junction bases: 10. The CDR3 covers 16 residues. Per the germline V gene, CDR1 is MNHEY and CDR2 is SVGAGI. CDR3 protein: CASSYLLGQGFDGYTF. CDR3 bases: TGTGCCAGCAGTTACCTTTTAGGACAGGGGTTCGATGGCTACACCTTC.

This rearrangement joins TRBV4-3 to TRBJ2-1; 13 bases are shared with TRBD2. V lost 3 bases to trimming and J lost 5 bases; unmatched junction nucleotides: 4. The CDR3 runs 16 residues. Germline CDR1 LGHNA, CDR2 YSLEER. CDR3 amino acids: CASSQTGTSGNNEQFF. CDR3 nucleotides: TGCGCCAGCAGCCAGACAGGGACTAGCGGGAACAATGAGCAGTTCTTC.

This chain joins TRBV3-1 (or the pseudogene TRBV3-2) and TRBJ2-1; 8 bases line up with TRBD2. Unmatched junction bases numbered 8, after V lost 5 bases and J lost 5 bases. Germline assignment: CDR1 LGHDT and CDR2 YNNKEL (reference sequence). The CDR3 has 15 residues. CDR3 nucleotides: TGTGCCAGCAGCAGAGGGACTAGGAACCACAATGAGCAGTTCTTC. This codes for CASSRGTRNHNEQFF.

J is TRBJ2-1 and V is TRBV4-3; no reliable D call. V dropped 1 base and J dropped 3 bases, with 13 bases sitting between them. CDR1 and CDR2 (germline): LGHNA, YSLEER. The CDR3 is 16 residues long. CDR3 protein: CASSQGRGESYNEQFF. As DNA, the CDR3 is TGCGCCAGCAGCCAAGGGCGCGGAGAGAGCTACAATGAGCAGTTCTTC.

This clone was observed a handful of times. The chain combines TRBV15 with TRBJ1-5; TRBD1 is a possible D gene (5 bases). The CDR3 runs to 15 residues. CDR1 and CDR2 (germline): LNHNV, YYDKDF (reference sequence). V lost 0 bases to trimming and J lost 6 bases, with 12 bases between them. CDR3 sequence: CATSRDQGEGQPQHF. The DNA for the CDR3 is TGTGCCACCAGCAGAGATCAAGGGGAGGGTCAGCCCCAGCATTTT.

V and J are TRBV5-8 and TRBJ2-2; no firm D call. The V gene's germline CDR1 is SGHTS and CDR2 YDEGEE. This CDR3 spans 17 amino acids. V was trimmed by 2 bases and J by 3 bases, leaving 17 bases between them. Here the CDR3 DNA reads TGTGCCAGCAGCTTTGTACCGCGGTCTGAGTACACCGGGGAGCTGTTTTTT. Its translation: CASSFVPRSEYTGELFF.

CDR3 amino acids: CASRISLGQGGLMSNQPQHF. In nucleotides, the CDR3 is TGTGCCAGCAGAATCTCCCTAGGACAGGGAGGGCTGATGAGCAATCAGCCCCAGCATTTT. The V and J genes are TRBV28 and TRBJ1-5; 8 bases match TRBD1. Per germline, CDR1 MDHEN and CDR2 SYDVKM. There are 20 residues in the CDR3. The trim removed 6 bases at V and 1 base at J, leaving 20 bases unmatched.

This clone was detected only a few times. The CDR3 nucleotides are TGTGCCAGCAGGCCGGGCAAAGGGGACACCGGGGAGCTGTTTTTT. Amino acid sequence: CASRPGKGDTGELFF. The gene calls are TRBV2 and TRBJ2-2; D is perhaps TRBD1 (5 bases). CDR1 and CDR2 from the germline V gene are SNHLY and FYNNEI. Trimming took 6 bases from V and 3 from J, leaving 14 bases between them. The CDR3 contains 15 residues.